The 3 T cell receptor beta chains reported below all come from one sample, sequenced in a study of ipilimumab plus nivolumab after autologous stem cell transplantation (dated by TCRdb to about 2021). Library creation used the immunoSEQ multiplex PCR assay. In TCRdb, the immuneACCESS table is reduced to in-frame sequences with V and J assigned. These tables do not hold every clone; where another copy was compared, an unresolved V gene accounts for under half, and the others remain unexplained. Here the sample has about 84,000 clones; more than 80% occur a single time. The ten largest make up 2.2% of the sample. The sequences come from PBMCs, collected in a trial of ipilimumab plus nivolumab as post-transplant consolidation. Receptor source: a male donor with diffuse large B-cell lymphoma.

This chain connects TRBV6-5 to TRBJ2-3, with D perhaps matching TRBD1 or TRBD2 (6 bases each). The ends were cut back, 3 bases at V and 5 bases at J, with 15 bases in the middle. The CDR3 runs to 15 residues. The germline gives CDR1 MNHEY, CDR2 SVGAGI. CDR3 sequence reads: CASSYEGGTGDTQYF. CDR3 DNA: TGTGCCAGCAGTTATGAGGGGGGTACGGGAGATACGCAGTATTTT.

This rearrangement joins TRBV7-9 to TRBJ1-1; no clear D. V lost 11 bases and J lost 0, with 10 bases in between. There are 12 residues in the CDR3. The germline CDR1 and CDR2 sequences are SEHNR and FQNEAQ (reference sequence). CDR3 DNA sequence: TGTGCCGGATCGCGACTGAACACTGAAGCTTTCTTT. This translates into CAGSRLNTEAFF.

V gene TRBV4-2 combines with J gene TRBJ1-2, with D unclear. The CDR3 has 14 amino acids. Trimming removed 1 base from V and 1 base from J, with 7 bases in between. In germline, CDR1 is LGHNA, CDR2 YNFKEQ. CDR3 region: CASSQVGDNYGYTF. The CDR3 DNA reads TGTGCCAGCAGCCAAGTGGGAGATAACTATGGCTACACCTTC.